The entry below describes one TCR beta chain. Its specificity is not known. The data were taken from a study of cytomegalovirus exposure and HLA in healthy donors. Points from the study as a whole: Subsequent analysis showed first-cohort TCR clusters tending to co-occur in 120 validation repertoires.

The CDR3 spans 17 residues. The J segment lost 5 bases and the V segment lost 7 bases, leaving 13 bases of the junction unmatched. CDR1 ENHRY and CDR2 SYGVKD come from the germline V gene. TCRdb's table, derived via immunoSEQ multiplex PCR, lists solely in-frame clones and lacks some. Seen here are around 300,000 clones, 88% observed once, and the top ten hold more than 0.95%. J is TRBJ2-1 and V is TRBV10-3; 11 nucleotides agree with TRBD1. The TCR sequence derives from a man aged 30 to 45 in good health and CMV-seronegative. What was sequenced was PBMCs. The CDR3, as DNA: TGTGCCATCAAAGGCGGGACAGGGGGTGATTTGGACAATGAGCAGTTCTTC. Translating gives CAIKGGTGGDLDNEQFF.